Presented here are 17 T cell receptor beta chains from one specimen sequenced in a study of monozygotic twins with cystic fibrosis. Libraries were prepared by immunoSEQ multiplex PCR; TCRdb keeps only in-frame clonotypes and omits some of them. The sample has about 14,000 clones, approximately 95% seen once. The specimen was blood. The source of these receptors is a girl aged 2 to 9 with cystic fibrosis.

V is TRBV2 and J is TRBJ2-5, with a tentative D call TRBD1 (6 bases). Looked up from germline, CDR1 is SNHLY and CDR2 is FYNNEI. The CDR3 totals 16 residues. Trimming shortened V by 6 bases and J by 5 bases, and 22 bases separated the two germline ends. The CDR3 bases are TGTGCCAGCAGCGCTAAGGACAGTAAAGTAAGGGAGACCCAGTACTTC. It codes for CASSAKDSKVRETQYF.

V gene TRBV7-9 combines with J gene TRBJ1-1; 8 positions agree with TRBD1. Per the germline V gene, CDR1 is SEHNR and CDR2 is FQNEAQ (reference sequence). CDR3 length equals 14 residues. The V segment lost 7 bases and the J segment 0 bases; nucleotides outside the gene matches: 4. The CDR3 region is CASTGQGMNTEAFF. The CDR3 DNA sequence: TGTGCCAGCACCGGACAGGGCATGAACACTGAAGCTTTCTTT.

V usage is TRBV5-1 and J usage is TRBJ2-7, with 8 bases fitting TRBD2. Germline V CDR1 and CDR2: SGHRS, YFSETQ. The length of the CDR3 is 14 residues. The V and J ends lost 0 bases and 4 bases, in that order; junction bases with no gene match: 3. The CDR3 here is CASSLVAGGYEQYF. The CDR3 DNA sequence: TGCGCCAGCAGCTTGGTTGCGGGAGGTTACGAGCAGTACTTC.

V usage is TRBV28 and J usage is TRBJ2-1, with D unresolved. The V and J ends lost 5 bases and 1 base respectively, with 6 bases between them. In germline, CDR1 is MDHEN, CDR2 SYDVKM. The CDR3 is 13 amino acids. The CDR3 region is CASSPLSYNEQFF. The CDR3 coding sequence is TGTGCCAGCAGTCCCCTATCCTACAATGAGCAGTTCTTC.

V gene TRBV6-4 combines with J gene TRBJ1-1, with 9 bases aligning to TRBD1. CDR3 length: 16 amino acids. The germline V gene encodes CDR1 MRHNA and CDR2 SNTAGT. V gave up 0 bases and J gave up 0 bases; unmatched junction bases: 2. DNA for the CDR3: TGTGCCAGCAGTGACTCGGGACAGGGAATGAACACTGAAGCTTTCTTT. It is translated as CASSDSGQGMNTEAFF.

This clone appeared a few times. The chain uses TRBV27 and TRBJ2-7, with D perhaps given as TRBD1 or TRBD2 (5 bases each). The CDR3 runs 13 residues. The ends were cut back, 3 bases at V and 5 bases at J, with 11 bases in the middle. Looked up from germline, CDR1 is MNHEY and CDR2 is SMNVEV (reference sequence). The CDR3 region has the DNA TGTGCCAGCAGTTTTTTGAGGGGCAACGAGCAGTACTTC. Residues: CASSFLRGNEQYF.

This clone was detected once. The CDR3 sequence is CASSPMRTSGDYEQYF. The CDR3 bases are TGTGCCAGCAGCCCTATGCGGACTAGCGGGGACTACGAGCAGTACTTC. The chain has TRBV28 and TRBJ2-7, with 12 bases fitting TRBD2. Trimming took 6 bases from V and 3 from J; bases not matched to a gene: 9. CDR1 is MDHEN, CDR2 SYDVKM, per germline. The CDR3 sequence is 16 residues long.

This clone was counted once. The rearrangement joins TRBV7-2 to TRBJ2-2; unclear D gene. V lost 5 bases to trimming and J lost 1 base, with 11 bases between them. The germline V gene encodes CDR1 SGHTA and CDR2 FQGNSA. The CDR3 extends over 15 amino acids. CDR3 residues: CASSPPPGNTGELFF. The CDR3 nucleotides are TGTGCCAGCAGCCCGCCCCCAGGGAACACCGGGGAGCTGTTTTTT.

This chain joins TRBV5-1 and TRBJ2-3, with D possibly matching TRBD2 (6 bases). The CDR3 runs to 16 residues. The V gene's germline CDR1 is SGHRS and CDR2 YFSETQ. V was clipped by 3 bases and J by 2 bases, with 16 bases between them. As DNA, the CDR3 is TGCGCCAGCAGCTGGAGAGCGCGACTAGTCACAGATACGCAGTATTTT. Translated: CASSWRARLVTDTQYF.

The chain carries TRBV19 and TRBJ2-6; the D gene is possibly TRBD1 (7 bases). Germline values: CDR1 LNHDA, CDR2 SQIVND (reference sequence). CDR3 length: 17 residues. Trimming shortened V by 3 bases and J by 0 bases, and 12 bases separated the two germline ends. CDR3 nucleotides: TGTGCCAGTAGTATCCCAGGGGGGAGCTCTGGGGCCAACGTCCTGACTTTC. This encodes CASSIPGGSSGANVLTF.

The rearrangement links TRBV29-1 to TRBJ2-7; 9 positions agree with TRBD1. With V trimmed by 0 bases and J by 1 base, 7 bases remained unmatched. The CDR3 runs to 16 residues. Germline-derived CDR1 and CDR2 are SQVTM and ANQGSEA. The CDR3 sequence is CSVEEGDRVGSYEQYF. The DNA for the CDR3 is TGCAGCGTTGAAGAAGGGGACAGGGTTGGATCCTACGAGCAGTACTTC.

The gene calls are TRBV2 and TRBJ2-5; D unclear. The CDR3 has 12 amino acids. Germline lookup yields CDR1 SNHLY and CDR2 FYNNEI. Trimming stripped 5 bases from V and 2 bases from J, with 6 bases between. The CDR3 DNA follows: TGTGCCAGCAGTTTGGCTCAAGAGACCCAGTACTTC. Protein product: CASSLAQETQYF.

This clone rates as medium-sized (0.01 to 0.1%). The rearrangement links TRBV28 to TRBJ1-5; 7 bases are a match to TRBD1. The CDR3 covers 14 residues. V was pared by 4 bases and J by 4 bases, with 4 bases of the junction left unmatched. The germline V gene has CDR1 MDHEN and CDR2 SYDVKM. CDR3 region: CASSWGQKNQPQHF. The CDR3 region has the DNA TGTGCCAGCAGTTGGGGACAGAAGAATCAGCCCCAGCATTTT.

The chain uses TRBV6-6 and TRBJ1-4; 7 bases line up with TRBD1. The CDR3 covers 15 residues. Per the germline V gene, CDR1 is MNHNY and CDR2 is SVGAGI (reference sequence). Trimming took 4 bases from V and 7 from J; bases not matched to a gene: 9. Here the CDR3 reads CASSSADRRGEKLFF. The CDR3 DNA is TGTGCCAGCAGTTCCGCGGACAGGAGGGGTGAAAAACTGTTTTTT.

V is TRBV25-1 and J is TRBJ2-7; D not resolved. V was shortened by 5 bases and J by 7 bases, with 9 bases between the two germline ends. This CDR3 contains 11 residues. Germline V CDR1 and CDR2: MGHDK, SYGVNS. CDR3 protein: CASSFLAEQYF. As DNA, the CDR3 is TGTGCCAGCAGTTTCCTGGCTGAGCAGTACTTC.

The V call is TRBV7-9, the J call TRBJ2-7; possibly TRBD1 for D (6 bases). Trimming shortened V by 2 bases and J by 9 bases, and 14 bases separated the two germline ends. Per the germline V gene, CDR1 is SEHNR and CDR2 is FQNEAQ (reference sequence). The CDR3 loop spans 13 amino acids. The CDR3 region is CASSLRSQGGQYF. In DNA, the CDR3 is TGTGCCAGCAGCTTACGGTCACAGGGTGGGCAGTACTTC. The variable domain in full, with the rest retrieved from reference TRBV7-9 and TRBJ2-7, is DTGVSQNPRHKITKRGQNVTFRCDPISEHNRLYWYRQTLGQGPEFLTYFQNEAQLEKSRLLSDRFSAERPKGSFSTLEIQRTEQGDSAMYLCASSLRSQGGQYFGPGTRLTVT.

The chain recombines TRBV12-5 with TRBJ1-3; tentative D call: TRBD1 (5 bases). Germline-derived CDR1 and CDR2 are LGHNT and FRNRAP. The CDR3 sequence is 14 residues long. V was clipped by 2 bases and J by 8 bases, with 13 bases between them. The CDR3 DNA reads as TGTGCTAGTGGTTTGAGGGAAAGGGGCGACACCATATATTTT. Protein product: CASGLRERGDTIYF.